This TCR beta chain derives from a study of early T cells in non-severe SARS-CoV-2 infection. Overall study: Alpha and beta chains were unpaired, from unsorted whole-blood bulk RNA.

CDR1 and CDR2 (germline): SNHLY, FYNNEI. V dropped 1 base and J dropped 7 bases, with 8 bases sitting between them. This CDR3 has 13 amino acids. TCRdb reprocessed the 5' RACE reads with MiXCR, giving one entry per CDR3 protein. The sample comprises about 76,000 distinct CDR3 sequences, about 12% of which are singletons, and roughly 3.6% rests with the top ten. This clonotype was seen more than once but under ten times. V gene TRBV2 combines with J gene TRBJ2-1, with unresolved D. Material: whole blood. This TCR was recovered from an adult who was a healthcare worker with PCR-confirmed SARS-CoV-2 infection or an uninfected control (not recorded which). Here the CDR3 reads CASSEGSLNEQFF. The CDR3 region has the DNA TGTGCCAGCAGTGAAGGAAGCTTGAATGAGCAGTTCTTC.